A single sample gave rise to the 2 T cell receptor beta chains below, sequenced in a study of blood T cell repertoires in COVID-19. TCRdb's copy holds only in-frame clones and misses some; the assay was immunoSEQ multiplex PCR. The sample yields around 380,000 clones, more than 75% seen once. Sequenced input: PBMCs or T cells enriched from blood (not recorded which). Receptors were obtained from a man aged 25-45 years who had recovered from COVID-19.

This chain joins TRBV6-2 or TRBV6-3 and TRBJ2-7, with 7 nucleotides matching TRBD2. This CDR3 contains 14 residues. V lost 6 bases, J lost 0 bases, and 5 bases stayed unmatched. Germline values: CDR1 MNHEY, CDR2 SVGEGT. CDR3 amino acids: CASSFWGGSYEQYF. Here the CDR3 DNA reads TGTGCCAGCAGCTTTTGGGGGGGCTCCTACGAGCAGTACTTC.

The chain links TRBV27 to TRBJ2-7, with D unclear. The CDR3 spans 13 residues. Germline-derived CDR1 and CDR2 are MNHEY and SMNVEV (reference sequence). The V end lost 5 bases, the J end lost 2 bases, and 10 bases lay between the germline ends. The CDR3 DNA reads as TGTGCCAGCAGTCAACTCCTAACCTACGAGCAGTACTTC. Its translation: CASSQLLTYEQYF.